Sequencing of this T cell receptor beta chain was carried out in a study of early T cells in non-severe SARS-CoV-2 infection (dated by TCRdb to about 2021). Notes on the research overall: Because TCR sequencing was done on bulk RNA from unsorted whole blood, the alpha and beta chains could not be paired. Study-wide findings and limitations: VDJdb matching was skewed toward anti-spike CD8 responses and likely underestimated virus-specific expansions, missing private and CD4 specificities.

Libraries were made using 5' RACE. Instrument on record: NextSeq 500. Unique molecular identifiers were attached to individual cDNA molecules in the TCR library protocol so that sequencing error and PCR bias could be corrected. Sequencing covered both TCR alpha and beta chains, and within each sample the abundances of alpha and beta sequences were tightly co-correlated. Turning to the authors' computational methods: Decombinator V4 was used to annotate TCR sequences for V gene, J gene and CDR3. TCRs were defined as expanded if a significant change between any two time points was detected under a Poisson model with p below 0.0001. TCR abundances were normalised to the total number of TCRs sequenced in each sample and reported as counts per million. TRAV1-2 paired with TRAJ12, TRAJ20 or TRAJ33 defined MAIT TCRs, while TRAV10 paired with TRAJ18 defined iNKT TCRs. VDJdb, accessed on 1 November 2021, was searched for TCRs annotated for CMV, EBV and SARS-CoV-2, and TCRs annotated for more than one antigen were excluded. TCRdb redid the processing of the public reads, applying fastp at Q25 and MiXCR, and retained in-frame beta chains. Identical CDR3 protein sequences are pooled into one entry, listed with their most common genes and DNA. TCRdb's processing, not the authors' own work, is the source of the V and J calls. In this sample the table shows tens of thousands of distinct CDR3 sequences, about 13% of which occur a single time. About 8% of the sample is held by the ten biggest clonotypes.

From the cysteine up to the phenylalanine, the CDR3 has a length of 17 residues. Only CDR3 DNA is held: 51 bases, read in frame from base 1. Ends trimmed: V by 3 bases, J by 0 bases; bases unmatched to a gene: 2. CDR1 and CDR2, looked up from the germline V gene, are KGHDR and SFDVKD. The study was a case-control design nested within a healthcare worker cohort in London, UK, with weekly nasopharyngeal swab PCR tests and blood sampling. Healthcare workers were recruited during the week of the UK lockdown, between 23 and 31 March 2020, and followed weekly for up to roughly 15 weeks. In its sample, this clonotype was seen a few times. The antigen it recognizes is unknown. The sample holds no much larger clone one base away, and base qualities are not on file.

Material for sequencing was whole blood. The sequence joins TRBV24-1 to TRBJ2-1; 12 bases in the junction line up with TRBD2. The sequence derives from an adult who was a healthcare worker with PCR-confirmed SARS-CoV-2 infection or an uninfected control (not recorded which). The CDR3 protein is CATSDETSGSSYNEQFF. In nucleotide form, the sequence is TGTGCCACCAGTGATGAGACTAGCGGGAGCTCCTACAATGAGCAGTTCTTC.